Shown below are 26 T cell receptor beta chains from a single sample sequenced in a study of blood T cell repertoires in COVID-19. Repertoires were generated with immunoSEQ multiplex PCR, while TCRdb's copy carries only in-frame clones and drops some. The top ten hold approximately 2% of the sample, which has 250,000 to 300,000 clones, more than 85% seen once. Sample: peripheral blood. These receptors came from a woman aged 25 to 39 with COVID-19, enrolled during active disease.

This clone occurred once. J is TRBJ1-5 and V is TRBV6-6, with no clear D. V was cut by 8 bases and J by 0 bases, with 11 bases left in between. Germline CDR1 and CDR2: MNHNY and SVGAGI (reference sequence). There are 14 residues in the CDR3. CDR3 protein: CASCASYSNQPQHF. CDR3 DNA sequence: TGTGCCAGCTGCGCTTCATATAGCAATCAGCCCCAGCATTTT.

This chain uses TRBV3-1 (or the pseudogene TRBV3-2) with TRBJ1-3; 10 nucleotides line up with TRBD1. Germline CDR1 LGHDT, CDR2 YNNKEL (reference sequence). J lost 4 bases, V lost 4 bases, and 7 bases had no gene match. The CDR3 contains 16 residues. For the CDR3, the DNA is TGTGCCAGCAGCCCACAGGGACAGGGGCGCGGAAACACCATATATTTT. Translating it yields CASSPQGQGRGNTIYF.

The gene calls are TRBV7-2 and TRBJ1-4; D gene ambiguous. This CDR3 contains 16 residues. Germline V gives CDR1 SGHTA, CDR2 FQGNSA. The ends were cut back, 4 bases at V and 0 bases at J, with 12 bases in the middle. In nucleotides, the CDR3 is TGTGCCAGCAGCTGGAGAGAGGGTGCAACTAATGAAAAACTGTTTTTT. It translates to CASSWREGATNEKLFF.

The CDR3: CASSVDREVRTEAFF. CDR3 nucleotides: TGCGCCAGCAGTGTGGACAGGGAGGTTCGCACTGAAGCTTTCTTT. The chain couples TRBV10-2 to TRBJ1-1; TRBD1 matches at 8 bases. Losses at the gene ends were 4 bases for V and 4 bases for J; bases not matched to a gene: 8. The CDR3 totals 15 residues. Germline V gives CDR1 WSHSY, CDR2 SAAADI.

The chain couples TRBV11-2 to TRBJ1-1, with TRBD1 identical over 7 bases. J was trimmed by 9 bases and V by 2 bases; bases with no gene match: 3. CDR1 is SGHAT, CDR2 FQNNGV, per germline. CDR3 length equals 12 residues. CDR3 region: CASSLPGQKAFF. As DNA, the CDR3 is TGTGCCAGCAGCTTACCGGGACAGAAAGCTTTCTTT.

The chain has TRBV5-1 and TRBJ1-1; no reliable D call. The germline V gene encodes CDR1 SGHRS and CDR2 YFSETQ. The CDR3 contains 15 residues. Trimming stripped 1 base from V and 3 bases from J, with 13 bases between. The CDR3 loop is CASSLSGSDYTEAFF. In nucleotides, the CDR3 is TGCGCCAGCAGCTTGTCCGGGTCCGATTACACTGAAGCTTTCTTT.

Concerning this clone: Other nucleotide sequences in the sample specify the same CDR3. The V and J genes are TRBV7-9 and TRBJ2-7; TRBD1 agrees at 7 bases. V lost 2 bases and J lost 6; bases outside the gene matches: 4. The CDR3 runs 13 residues. Germline CDR1 SEHNR, CDR2 FQNEAQ (reference sequence). The DNA of the CDR3 is TGTGCCAGCAGCTTAACAGGGGTAGGCGAGCAGTACTTC. It encodes CASSLTGVGEQYF. The complete variable domain, with remaining parts taken from reference TRBV7-9 and TRBJ2-7, reads DTGVSQNPRHKITKRGQNVTFRCDPISEHNRLYWYRQTLGQGPEFLTYFQNEAQLEKSRLLSDRFSAERPKGSFSTLEIQRTEQGDSAMYLCASSLTGVGEQYFGPGTRLTVT.

The chain links TRBV14 to TRBJ1-5, with 7 bases aligning to TRBD1. The germline V gene has CDR1 SGHDN and CDR2 FVKESK. Trimming at V came to 4 bases and at J to 3 bases, leaving 3 bases not matched to a gene. There are 14 residues in the CDR3. The CDR3 coding sequence is TGTGCCAGCAGCCTGACAGGGTTCAATCAGCCCCAGCATTTT. It is translated as CASSLTGFNQPQHF.

The V and J genes are TRBV7-9 and TRBJ2-7, with 8 nucleotides matching TRBD1. Germline V gene data show CDR1 as SEHNR and CDR2 as FQNEAQ (reference sequence). J lost 2 bases, V lost 5 bases, and 14 bases had no gene match. The length of the CDR3 is 17 residues. CDR3 sequence (DNA): TGTGCCAGCAGCGCACCGACTGACAGGGGATTCCCCTACGAGCAGTACTTC. Protein sequence: CASSAPTDRGFPYEQYF.

Comments on this clone: This CDR3 is also generated by other DNA sequences in the sample. The chain links TRBV7-8 to TRBJ1-5, with D unresolved. Germline V gene lookup returns CDR1 SGHVS and CDR2 FQNEAQ. Trimming cost V 5 bases and J 2 bases, with 10 bases left between them. This CDR3 is 14 amino acids long. CDR3 loop: CASSRTTGNQPQHF. In DNA form, the CDR3 reads TGTGCCAGCAGCCGTACCACAGGCAATCAGCCCCAGCATTTT.

This chain links TRBV12-3 or TRBV12-4 with TRBJ1-1, with D uncertain. CDR3 length: 13 residues. The V end lost 4 bases, the J end lost 3 bases, and 9 bases lay between the germline ends. CDR3 protein: CASSSYGYTEAFF. CDR3 bases: TGTGCCAGCAGTTCTTACGGGTACACTGAAGCTTTCTTT.

The chain joins TRBV6-5 to TRBJ2-7; the D gene is possibly TRBD1 (5 bases). The germline V gene has CDR1 MNHEY and CDR2 SVGAGI. With 7 bases removed from V and 1 base from J, the gap between germline ends came to 14 bases. This CDR3 spans 14 amino acids. CDR3 nucleotide sequence: TGTGCCAGCACCTTGGACACCCAATCCTACGAGCAGTACTTC. Its protein product is CASTLDTQSYEQYF.

The chain uses TRBV24-1 and TRBJ1-5; D uncertain. Trimming cost V 4 bases and J 1 base, with 7 bases left between them. The CDR3 runs 14 residues. In germline, CDR1 is KGHDR, CDR2 SFDVKD. DNA for the CDR3: TGTGCCACCAGTGACTCGAGGAGCAATCAGCCCCAGCATTTT. Protein product: CATSDSRSNQPQHF.

The gene calls are TRBV11-2 and TRBJ1-1; D perhaps matches TRBD1 (6 bases). Germline lookup yields CDR1 SGHAT and CDR2 FQNNGV. V shed 4 bases and J shed 11 bases, with 17 bases lying between them. This CDR3 has 13 residues. CDR3 coding DNA: TGTGCCAGCAGCTCATCTAGGTCAGGGGAGGCTTTCTTT. Amino acid sequence: CASSSSRSGEAFF. The full variable domain, with the rest looked up from reference TRBV11-2 and TRBJ1-1, is EAGVAQSPRYKIIEKRQSVAFWCNPISGHATLYWYQQILGQGPKLLIQFQNNGVVDDSQLPKDRFSAERLKGVDSTLKIQPAKLEDSAVYLCASSSSRSGEAFFGQGTRLTVV.

The chain is built from TRBV19 and TRBJ2-1, with 7 bases identical to TRBD1. V gave up 6 bases and J gave up 1 base; unmatched junction bases: 15. The CDR3 runs to 18 residues. CDR1 and CDR2 (germline): LNHDA, SQIVND (reference sequence). Written as DNA, the CDR3 is TGTGCCAGTAGCCCAAACCGACCGGGACAGTGGTCCTACAATGAGCAGTTCTTC. As protein: CASSPNRPGQWSYNEQFF.

The chain carries TRBV11-2 and TRBJ2-1; D call uncertain. The germline V gene encodes CDR1 SGHAT and CDR2 FQNNGV. The V and J ends lost 0 bases and 6 bases respectively, with 6 bases between them. The CDR3 runs to 13 residues. Here the CDR3 DNA reads TGTGCCAGCAGCTTAGAACTACTCAATGAGCAGTTCTTC. It is translated as CASSLELLNEQFF.

V and J are TRBV27 and TRBJ1-1; 7 positions agree with TRBD1. The CDR3 length is 14 residues. J gave up 1 base and V 4 bases, and 3 bases lay outside the gene matches. Germline values: CDR1 MNHEY, CDR2 SMNVEV (reference sequence). The CDR3 here is CASSYRQGNTEAFF. The DNA for the CDR3 is TGTGCCAGCAGTTATAGACAGGGGAACACTGAAGCTTTCTTT.

CDR3 in amino acids: CASSPQVSSYEQYF. CDR3 DNA sequence: TGTGCCAGCAGCCCCCAGGTGAGCTCCTACGAGCAGTACTTC. The V call is TRBV7-6, the J call TRBJ2-7; D not certain. The CDR3 extends over 14 amino acids. V dropped 5 bases and J dropped 0 bases, with 11 bases sitting between them. Germline V gene sequence: CDR1 SGHVS, CDR2 FNYEAQ. Full variable domain (rest looked up from reference TRBV7-6 and TRBJ2-7): GAGVSQSPRYKVTKRGQDVALRCDPISGHVSLYWYRQALGQGPEFLTYFNYEAQQDKSGLPNDRFSAERPEGSISTLTIQRTEQRDSAMYRCASSPQVSSYEQYFGPGTRLTVT.

This chain connects TRBV25-1 to TRBJ1-6; 7 positions agree with TRBD1. The germline V gene has CDR1 MGHDK and CDR2 SYGVNS. The CDR3 length is 16 residues. Trimming took 3 bases from V and 3 from J; bases not matched to a gene: 5. For the CDR3, the DNA is TGTGCCAGCAGTGACGACAGGGCCATCTATAATTCACCCCTCCACTTT. It codes for CASSDDRAIYNSPLHF.

The rearrangement joins TRBV29-1 to TRBJ2-7; 7 bases agree with TRBD1. Germline V gene sequence: CDR1 SQVTM, CDR2 ANQGSEA. V dropped 3 bases and J dropped 2; count of bases not matched to a gene: 7. The CDR3 totals 14 residues. CDR3 sequence reads: CSVEGTGTAYEQYF. The DNA for the CDR3 is TGCAGCGTTGAGGGAACCGGGACAGCCTACGAGCAGTACTTC.

The chain carries TRBV10-1 and TRBJ1-2; possibly TRBD1 for D (6 bases). The germline V and J ends were trimmed by 6 bases and 4 bases, with 12 bases remaining between them. The germline V gene encodes CDR1 WNHNN and CDR2 SYGVQD (reference sequence). The CDR3 has 13 amino acids. The CDR3 nucleotides are TGCGCCAGCAGCTCCGCGGACAGCTATGGCTACACCTTC. Its translation is CASSSADSYGYTF.

The rearrangement links TRBV6-5 to TRBJ1-4; D remains ambiguous. The CDR3 loop spans 14 amino acids. The V gene's germline CDR1 is MNHEY and CDR2 SVGAGI. Deletions cut 8 bases from V and 8 bases from J, with 18 bases between. The CDR3 sequence: CASSEGGKGEKLFF. The CDR3 coding sequence is TGTGCCAGCTCGGAGGGAGGGAAGGGCGAAAAACTGTTTTTT.

The chain carries TRBV7-9 and TRBJ1-1; D is ambiguous. V was clipped by 11 bases and J by 0 bases, with 13 bases between them. The CDR3 length is 13 residues. The V gene's germline CDR1 is SEHNR and CDR2 FQNEAQ (reference sequence). The CDR3 DNA follows: TGTGCCTCTTTGGGCAGCATGAACACTGAAGCTTTCTTT. This gives the protein CASLGSMNTEAFF.

V usage is TRBV5-4 and J usage is TRBJ1-2; D is undetermined. The length of the CDR3 is 14 residues. V dropped 1 base and J dropped 3 bases, with 10 bases sitting between them. Germline assignment: CDR1 SGHNT and CDR2 YYREEE (reference sequence). CDR3 DNA: TGTGCCAGCAGCTTGAGTACGGGGTACTATGGCTACACCTTC. Amino acids: CASSLSTGYYGYTF.

This clone is a singleton in its sample. V and J are TRBV30 and TRBJ1-1; the D gene is possibly TRBD1 (5 bases). CDR3 length equals 13 residues. The V end lost 0 bases, the J end lost 10 bases, and 15 bases lay between the germline ends. Germline lookup yields CDR1 GTSNPN and CDR2 SVGIG (reference sequence). CDR3 region: CAWSVLGVGVAFF. The DNA for the CDR3 is TGTGCCTGGAGTGTCCTCGGTGTAGGGGTAGCTTTCTTT.

This clone is a singleton in its sample. The V and J genes are TRBV7-9 and TRBJ1-2; TRBD1 matches at 7 bases. V dropped 5 bases and J dropped 5; count of bases not matched to a gene: 8. The CDR3 spans 14 residues. From germline, CDR1 is SEHNR and CDR2 FQNEAQ (reference sequence). The CDR3 DNA is TGTGCCAGCAGCCCCACCGGGACAGAGTATGGCTACACCTTC. Protein product: CASSPTGTEYGYTF.